These 25 T cell receptor beta chains were sequenced from one sample in a study of Ad26.COV2.S vaccination and SARS-CoV-2 variants. Treatment meaning: about 20 received Ad26.COV2.S at low or high dose, single or two shots; several received placebo; per-sample allocation not given. Sampling occurred on day 63 after the first vaccine or placebo injection. Here immunoSEQ multiplex PCR was the method, and the copy in TCRdb shows in-frame clones only, minus some. The table has 200,000 to 300,000 clones, 88% seen once; the top ten hold about 11%. Specimen: peripheral blood, collected in a trial of Ad26.COV2.S vaccine versus placebo. The receptors originated from a person between 18 and 65 years old who received the Ad26.COV2.S COVID-19 vaccine or a placebo.

By frequency in the sample, this clone is medium-sized (0.01 to 0.1%). The V and J genes are TRBV19 and TRBJ1-1, with unresolved D. Germline V gives CDR1 LNHDA, CDR2 SQIVND (reference sequence). The CDR3 length is 12 residues. V shed 3 bases and J shed 4 bases, with 6 bases lying between them. The CDR3 region is CASSIPGTEAFF. The CDR3 DNA sequence: TGTGCCAGTAGTATCCCCGGCACTGAAGCTTTCTTT.

The rearrangement links TRBV13 to TRBJ2-3; the D call may be TRBD1 or TRBD2 (5 bases each). Trimming took off 1 base at V and 5 bases at J, with 13 bases between the two ends. The V gene's germline CDR1 is PRHDT and CDR2 FYEKMQ (reference sequence). The CDR3 has 15 residues. The DNA for the CDR3 is TGTGCCAGCAGCTTAGAAGGGACCCCGGGAGATACGCAGTATTTT. Encoded protein: CASSLEGTPGDTQYF.

The V and J genes are TRBV4-3 and TRBJ1-4, with TRBD1 as a possible D gene (6 bases). Germline V gene data show CDR1 as LGHNA and CDR2 as YSLEER. V was shortened by 0 bases and J by 4 bases, with 15 bases between the two germline ends. This CDR3 region has 17 residues. The CDR3 is CASSQEWRTANNEKLFF. The CDR3 region has the DNA TGCGCCAGCAGCCAAGAATGGAGGACAGCGAATAATGAAAAACTGTTTTTT.

This sequence joins TRBV7-3 and TRBJ2-1; the D call may be TRBD1 or TRBD2 (6 bases each). The germline V gene encodes CDR1 SGHTA and CDR2 FQGTGA. The V end was cut by 5 bases, the J end by 12 bases, with 14 bases between. The CDR3 is 12 residues long. In DNA, the CDR3 is TGTGCCAGCAGCCCCCCGAGGGGGGTGCAGTTCTTC. Translated, it gives CASSPPRGVQFF.

This clone came up a few times. The chain combines TRBV30 with TRBJ1-1, with D perhaps TRBD1 (6 bases). With 0 bases removed from V and 0 bases from J, the gap between germline ends came to 8 bases. The CDR3 spans 14 residues. Germline CDR1 is GTSNPN and CDR2 is SVGIG (reference sequence). The CDR3 coding sequence is TGTGCCTGGAGTGTAAGGACAGTGAACACTGAAGCTTTCTTT. Amino acid sequence: CAWSVRTVNTEAFF.

The chain combines TRBV18 with TRBJ2-2; D is possibly TRBD1 or TRBD2 (5 bases each). Germline CDR1 is KGHSH and CDR2 is LQKENI. The CDR3 loop spans 18 amino acids. V shed 6 bases and J shed 2 bases, with 22 bases lying between them. DNA for the CDR3: TGTGCCAGCTCGGCAGGGACCCCTCTCAATCCTAACACCGGGGAGCTGTTTTTT. It codes for CASSAGTPLNPNTGELFF.

The chain employs TRBV27 and TRBJ2-2, with D possibly being TRBD1 (5 bases). Trimming shortened V by 5 bases and J by 3 bases, and 13 bases separated the two germline ends. CDR1 is MNHEY and CDR2 is SMNVEV in the germline V gene (reference sequence). The CDR3 spans 15 residues. The CDR3 DNA is TGTGCCAGCAGTCCCTATGACAGTTACACCGGGGAGCTGTTTTTT. Protein: CASSPYDSYTGELFF.

The chain recombines TRBV28 with TRBJ2-5, with D hard to call. The CDR3 is made up of 15 amino acids. V shed 6 bases and J shed 4 bases, with 18 bases lying between them. Germline assignment: CDR1 MDHEN and CDR2 SYDVKM. The CDR3 spells CASSYGPILRETQYF. The CDR3 region has the DNA TGTGCCAGCAGCTACGGACCGATACTCAGAGAGACCCAGTACTTC.

The gene calls are TRBV5-1 and TRBJ2-3, with 10 positions matching TRBD2. Germline V lookup: CDR1 SGHRS, CDR2 YFSETQ. The trim removed 9 bases at V and 2 bases at J, leaving 9 bases unmatched. This CDR3 is built from 15 residues. The DNA for the CDR3 is TGCGCCACCTCAAGTAGCGGGGGGAACACAGATACGCAGTATTTT. This codes for CATSSSGGNTDTQYF.

The chain uses TRBV11-2 and TRBJ2-7; D not certain. Per germline, CDR1 SGHAT and CDR2 FQNNGV. V shed 0 bases and J shed 9 bases, with 6 bases lying between them. The CDR3 contains 11 residues. This CDR3 reads CASSLDQVQYF. CDR3 sequence (DNA): TGTGCCAGCAGCTTAGATCAGGTGCAGTACTTC. The complete variable domain, with remaining parts taken from reference TRBV11-2 and TRBJ2-7, reads EAGVAQSPRYKIIEKRQSVAFWCNPISGHATLYWYQQILGQGPKLLIQFQNNGVVDDSQLPKDRFSAERLKGVDSTLKIQPAKLEDSAVYLCASSLDQVQYFGPGTRLTVT.

Comment on this clone: The junction departs from germline at one end; a sequencing error may be responsible. The V call is TRBV30, the J call TRBJ1-5; D ambiguous. CDR1 GTSNPN and CDR2 SVGIG come from the germline V gene (reference sequence). CDR3 length equals 14 residues. Here the CDR3 DNA reads TGTGCATGGAAGGCGCAGAATAGCAATCAGCCCCAGCATTTT. This encodes CAWKAQNSNQPQHF.

V gene TRBV19 combines with J gene TRBJ1-4, with 9 bases that match TRBD1. This CDR3 spans 17 amino acids. Germline trimming cut 9 bases from V and 8 bases from J; bases unmatched to any gene: 19. Germline CDR1 reads LNHDA; CDR2 reads SQIVND (reference sequence). Here the CDR3 reads CASRTTGGSLGREKLFF. Here the CDR3 DNA reads TGTGCCAGCAGGACCACAGGGGGCTCGCTCGGTCGGGAAAAACTGTTTTTT. Full variable domain (rest looked up from reference TRBV19 and TRBJ1-4): DGGITQSPKYLFRKEGQNVTLSCEQNLNHDAMYWYRQDPGQGLRLIYYSQIVNDFQKGDIAEGYSVSREKKESFPLTVTSAQKNPTAFYLCASRTTGGSLGREKLFFGSGTQLSVL.

A few counts support this clone. This chain joins TRBV29-1 and TRBJ1-4; no clear D. Trimming left V 7 bases short and J 2 bases short, with 8 bases between. Germline V CDR1 and CDR2: SQVTM, ANQGSEA. CDR3 length: 12 amino acids. In DNA, the CDR3 is TGCAGCGCCTCCGGGACTAATGAAAAACTGTTTTTT. This encodes CSASGTNEKLFF.

This clone was detected once. The chain carries TRBV5-6 and TRBJ1-2, with a possible D match to TRBD1 (6 bases). The CDR3 extends over 14 amino acids. Trimming left V 0 bases short and J 8 bases short, with 14 bases between. Germline V gene data show CDR1 as SGHDT and CDR2 as YYEEEE. CDR3 residues: CASSLVDRLRGYTF. The DNA for the CDR3 is TGTGCCAGCAGCTTGGTCGACAGGTTACGGGGCTACACCTTC.

The V call is TRBV10-3, the J call TRBJ2-3; TRBD2 aligns across 11 bases. CDR1 is ENHRY and CDR2 is SYGVKD in the germline V gene. CDR3 length equals 16 residues. Trimming at V came to 0 bases and at J to 3 bases, leaving 2 bases not matched to a gene. The CDR3 reads CAISESSGGATDTQYF. CDR3 bases: TGTGCCATCAGTGAGTCTAGCGGGGGGGCAACAGATACGCAGTATTTT.

The V and J genes are TRBV9 and TRBJ1-1, with 8 nucleotides matching TRBD1. This CDR3 comprises 14 residues. V was pared by 4 bases and J by 5 bases, with 7 bases of the junction left unmatched. CDR1 SGDLS and CDR2 YYNGEE come from the germline V gene. Written as DNA, the CDR3 is TGTGCCAGCAGCCCAGGGGGCGCTTCGACTGAAGCTTTCTTT. As protein: CASSPGGASTEAFF. Full variable domain (missing parts from reference TRBV9 and TRBJ1-1): DSGVTQTPKHLITATGQRVTLRCSPRSGDLSVYWYQQSLDQGLQFLIQYYNGEERAKGNILERFSAQQFPDLHSELNLSSLELGDSALYFCASSPGGASTEAFFGQGTRLTVV.

In this sample, this clone turned up many times. CDR3 in amino acids: CASSPDDRADGYTF. In DNA form, the CDR3 reads TGTGCCAGCTCACCTGACGACAGGGCGGATGGCTACACCTTC. The rearrangement joins TRBV18 to TRBJ1-2; 7 bases align to TRBD1. CDR1 and CDR2 (germline): KGHSH, LQKENI. V lost 3 bases and J lost 6; bases outside the gene matches: 7. The CDR3 is 14 residues long.

The table lists this clone with a count of one. The rearrangement links TRBV19 to TRBJ1-5; 7 positions agree with TRBD1. J lost 6 bases, V lost 11 bases, and 13 bases had no gene match. Per the germline V gene, CDR1 is LNHDA and CDR2 is SQIVND (reference sequence). The CDR3 totals 14 residues. CDR3 DNA: TGTGCCGCCCCCCAGGGGGGCCTAATTCAGCCCCAGCATTTT. Its translation: CAAPQGGLIQPQHF.

The chain links TRBV28 to TRBJ2-7; 7 bases are shared with TRBD1. The CDR3 totals 14 residues. Germline loops: CDR1 MDHEN, CDR2 SYDVKM. The trim removed 2 bases at V and 3 bases at J, leaving 4 bases unmatched. CDR3 sequence: CASSLETGNYEQYF. DNA of the CDR3: TGTGCCAGCAGTTTAGAGACAGGGAACTACGAGCAGTACTTC.

Of note for this clone: The junction differs from germline at one of its ends, possibly a read error. V and J are TRBV6-5 and TRBJ1-2; possibly TRBD1 for D (6 bases). The germline V gene has CDR1 MNHEY and CDR2 SVGAGI. The length of the CDR3 is 13 residues. CDR3 nucleotides: TGTGCAAGCACTATGGTGGGGACAAGCGGCTACACCTTC. It translates to CASTMVGTSGYTF.

V gene TRBV5-4 combines with J gene TRBJ1-2; D not resolved. Trimming removed 2 bases from V and 4 bases from J, with 12 bases in between. The CDR3 runs to 14 residues. The germline V gene encodes CDR1 SGHNT and CDR2 YYREEE (reference sequence). DNA of the CDR3: TGTGCCAGCAGCTTCGGCCACTCGGGCTATGGCTACACCTTC. The encoded protein is CASSFGHSGYGYTF.

The chain has TRBV19 and TRBJ2-1; 8 bases align to TRBD2. The CDR3 is made up of 15 amino acids. The germline gives CDR1 LNHDA, CDR2 SQIVND (reference sequence). Trimming removed 2 bases from V and 8 bases from J; junction bases left unmatched: 8. In nucleotides, the CDR3 is TGTGCCAGTAGTATACCCAGCGGGAGACCCGATGAGCAGTTCTTC. Translating gives CASSIPSGRPDEQFF.

The chain carries TRBV3-1 (or the pseudogene TRBV3-2) and TRBJ2-7, with 8 nucleotides matching TRBD1. V gave up 4 bases and J gave up 3 bases; unmatched junction bases: 11. This CDR3 contains 16 residues. Germline CDR1 is LGHDT and CDR2 is YNNKEL (reference sequence). CDR3 bases: TGTGCCAGCAGCCCCCCGAGGACAGGGAGCTTCTACGAGCAGTACTTC. Translation: CASSPPRTGSFYEQYF.

The chain combines TRBV5-6 with TRBJ2-7; no clear D. The germline V and J ends were trimmed by 0 bases and 6 bases, with 7 bases remaining between them. The CDR3 is made up of 12 amino acids. Germline-derived CDR1 and CDR2 are SGHDT and YYEEEE. CDR3 DNA: TGTGCCAGCAGCTTGGGGGATGGCGAGCAGTACTTC. Its translation: CASSLGDGEQYF.

The gene calls are TRBV5-1 and TRBJ1-2; the D gene is possibly TRBD1 (5 bases). The germline V gene encodes CDR1 SGHRS and CDR2 YFSETQ. This CDR3 comprises 16 residues. V was clipped by 4 bases and J by 3 bases, with 19 bases between them. The CDR3: CASSPTKGEDDYGYTF. The CDR3 DNA reads as TGCGCCAGCAGCCCCACGAAAGGGGAGGATGACTATGGCTACACCTTC.